A single sample is the source of the 25 T cell receptor beta chains below, sequenced in a study of persistence of HIV-infected CD4 T cells (TCRdb year 2020). The treatment or condition label here, explained by the study, means: suppressive antiretroviral therapy. A pool of overlapping 15-mer peptides from HIV-1 Gag, at about 0.92 ug per peptide per mL, was used to stimulate the cells. Memory CD4+ T cells that did not respond, being CD40L-negative, CD69-negative and CD45RO-high, were sorted as memory populations depleted of antigen-responding cells. What these receptors recognize is not known. TCRbeta repertoires were sequenced from genomic DNA with the immunoSEQ hsTCRB assay version 4 in survey mode. TCRdb retrieved this table from immuneACCESS and kept in-frame rearrangements only. Not all clones are present; in checked studies, unresolved V genes account for under half, and no reason is known for the remainder. The sample table contains roughly 32,000 clones; only one count was recorded for roughly four fifths of them. The ten largest clones add up to over 15% of the sample.

Sequencing used CD4+ T cells sorted from PBMCs after roughly 19-hour stimulation, obtained from a patient who received antiretroviral therapy. This specimen's cell subset or site label, per the study, means: CD40L-CD69- CD45RO-high memory CD4 T cells not responding to Gag peptides. Every receptor here comes from an adult woman with HIV who was CMV-seropositive.

The CDR3 DNA is TGTGCCAGCAGCTCCGGACTTGCGGATGGCTACACCTTC. This sequence encodes CASSSGLADGYTF. This chain connects TRBV11-3 to TRBJ1-2; D is unresolved. V lost 4 bases and J 6 bases, leaving 12 bases between the germline ends. The CDR3 extends over 13 amino acids. Germline V lookup: CDR1 SGHNT, CDR2 YENEEA.

The chain has TRBV5-1 and TRBJ2-1, with TRBD2 identical over 9 bases. CDR3 length: 15 amino acids. Per germline, CDR1 SGHRS and CDR2 YFSETQ. V gave up 0 bases and J gave up 6 bases; unmatched junction bases: 4. The CDR3 sequence: CASSLASGMGNEQFF. Written as DNA, the CDR3 is TGCGCCAGCAGCTTGGCTAGCGGGATGGGCAATGAGCAGTTCTTC.

The genes are TRBV9 and TRBJ2-7; D is possibly TRBD1 (6 bases). This CDR3 has 13 amino acids. Trimming took 3 bases from V and 3 from J, leaving 10 bases between them. The V gene's germline CDR1 is SGDLS and CDR2 YYNGEE. The CDR3 DNA is TGTGCCAGCAGCGCAAAACAGGGCTACGAGCAGTACTTC. Protein sequence: CASSAKQGYEQYF.

The chain recombines TRBV19 with TRBJ2-1; 7 nucleotides agree with TRBD2. The V segment lost 4 bases and the J segment 6 bases; nucleotides outside the gene matches: 3. Germline assignment: CDR1 LNHDA and CDR2 SQIVND (reference sequence). This CDR3 is built from 13 residues. CDR3 protein: CASSRRGINEQFF. DNA of the CDR3: TGTGCCAGTAGTAGGCGGGGGATCAATGAGCAGTTCTTC.

The gene calls are TRBV4-1 and TRBJ2-1, with D unresolved. This CDR3 is built from 13 residues. The germline V gene encodes CDR1 MGHRA and CDR2 YSYEKL. Trimming cost V 0 bases and J 3 bases, with 3 bases left between them. The DNA for the CDR3 is TGCGCCAGCAGCCAAGAACGCTACAATGAGCAGTTCTTC. Its protein is CASSQERYNEQFF.

V and J are TRBV28 and TRBJ2-1; 8 bases map to TRBD2. V lost 5 bases to trimming and J lost 6 bases; unmatched junction nucleotides: 6. The CDR3 has 14 residues. The V gene's germline CDR1 is MDHEN and CDR2 SYDVKM. CDR3 loop: CASSQGLAGNEQFF. In DNA form, the CDR3 reads TGTGCCAGCAGTCAAGGACTAGCCGGCAATGAGCAGTTCTTC. The whole variable domain, filled in from reference TRBV28 and TRBJ2-1, reads DVKVTQSSRYLVKRTGEKVFLECVQDMDHENMFWYRQDPGLGLRLIYFSYDVKMKEKGDIPEGYSVSREKKERFSLILESASTNQTSMYLCASSQGLAGNEQFFGPGTRLTVL.

Here the CDR3 DNA reads TGTGCCAGCAGCTTGGGCTCCACGATAGGTCAGCCCCAGCATTTT. Its translation is CASSLGSTIGQPQHF. The J gene is TRBJ1-5, the V gene TRBV7-9; D call uncertain. The CDR3 contains 15 residues. Deletions cut 3 bases from V and 6 bases from J, with 15 bases between. From germline, CDR1 is SEHNR and CDR2 FQNEAQ (reference sequence).

This chain uses TRBV2 with TRBJ2-5; D is possibly TRBD1 (5 bases). Germline CDR1 SNHLY, CDR2 FYNNEI. V gave up 7 bases and J gave up 4 bases, with 13 bases separating them. The CDR3 has 13 residues. The CDR3 reads CASKVGEGETQYF. CDR3 nucleotide sequence: TGTGCCAGCAAAGTAGGGGAAGGAGAGACCCAGTACTTC.

The genes are TRBV5-5 and TRBJ2-2; TRBD1 matches 8 bases. The CDR3 loop spans 15 amino acids. The V gene's germline CDR1 is SGHKS and CDR2 YYEKEE (reference sequence). J lost 7 bases, V lost 5 bases, and 10 bases had no gene match. The CDR3, as DNA: TGTGCCAGCAGTTCCGGGGACAGGTTCGTCGGGGAGCTGTTTTTT. Its protein is CASSSGDRFVGELFF.

This clone was seen a single time. The chain is built from TRBV18 and TRBJ2-5; TRBD2 agrees at 9 bases. Germline CDR1 is KGHSH and CDR2 is LQKENI. The J segment lost 5 bases and the V segment lost 6 bases, leaving 19 bases of the junction unmatched. This CDR3 contains 18 residues. The CDR3 protein is CASSPNSGSGSLPETQYF. Here the CDR3 DNA reads TGTGCCAGCTCCCCCAATTCTGGTAGCGGGAGTTTGCCGGAGACCCAGTACTTC. Based on the CDR3 plus reference TRBV18 and TRBJ2-5, the full variable domain is NAGVMQNPRHLVRRRGQEARLRCSPMKGHSHVYWYRQLPEEGLKFMVYLQKENIIDESGMPKERFSAEFPKEGPSILRIQQVVRGDSAAYFCASSPNSGSGSLPETQYFGPGTRLLVL.

The rearrangement joins TRBV28 to TRBJ2-7; D gene unclear. V gave up 6 bases and J gave up 7 bases, with 16 bases separating them. The CDR3 extends over 13 amino acids. The germline gives CDR1 MDHEN, CDR2 SYDVKM. The CDR3 region has the DNA TGTGCCAGCAGACTCGGCAGTTTGGGTGAGCAGTACTTC. Its protein is CASRLGSLGEQYF.

The rearrangement uses TRBV5-4 and TRBJ1-2, with no clear D. CDR3 length: 15 residues. Trimming removed 0 bases at V and 5 bases at J, with 14 bases between. Per the germline V gene, CDR1 is SGHNT and CDR2 is YYREEE (reference sequence). This chain's CDR3 is CASSLAPTEGYGYTF. The CDR3, as DNA: TGTGCCAGCAGCTTGGCCCCAACAGAGGGTTATGGCTACACCTTC. The full variable domain, in which reference TRBV5-4 and TRBJ1-2 provide the parts outside the CDR3, is ETGVTQSPTHLIKTRGQQVTLRCSSQSGHNTVSWYQQALGQGPQFIFQYYREEENGRGNFPPRFSGLQFPNYSSELNVNALELDDSALYLCASSLAPTEGYGYTFGSGTRLTVV.

The gene calls are TRBV4-1 and TRBJ1-3, with D maybe TRBD1 (5 bases). The CDR3 is 17 amino acids. Deletions cut 0 bases from V and 0 bases from J, with 12 bases between. CDR1 is MGHRA and CDR2 is YSYEKL in the germline V gene. The CDR3 nucleotides are TGCGCCAGCAGCCAAGATCAGGGAATATACTCTGGAAACACCATATATTTT. It is translated as CASSQDQGIYSGNTIYF.

The chain carries TRBV5-6 and TRBJ1-1; 7 bases align to TRBD1. Germline lookup yields CDR1 SGHDT and CDR2 YYEEEE. V lost 4 bases to trimming and J lost 1 base; unmatched junction nucleotides: 7. The CDR3 is 15 residues long. The CDR3 loop is CASSPRTGWNTEAFF. Here the CDR3 DNA reads TGTGCCAGCAGCCCCCGGACAGGATGGAACACTGAAGCTTTCTTT.

V is TRBV2 and J is TRBJ2-3; no firm D call. Trimming left V 6 bases short and J 5 bases short, with 6 bases between. In germline, CDR1 is SNHLY, CDR2 FYNNEI. The CDR3 is 11 residues long. CDR3 bases: TGTGCCAGCAGAGTGGGAGATACGCAGTATTTT. This gives the protein CASRVGDTQYF.

The chain employs TRBV2 and TRBJ1-2; 9 bases are shared with TRBD1. The CDR3 runs to 13 residues. The germline CDR1 and CDR2 sequences are SNHLY and FYNNEI. V lost 3 bases, J lost 8 bases, and 4 bases stayed unmatched. The CDR3 spells CASSERTGVGYTF. The CDR3 DNA follows: TGTGCCAGCAGTGAGAGGACAGGGGTAGGCTACACCTTC.

The rearrangement uses TRBV28 and TRBJ2-7, with TRBD1 matching 9 bases. With 8 bases clipped from V and 0 bases from J, the junction kept 17 bases outside the gene matches. Germline assignment: CDR1 MDHEN and CDR2 SYDVKM. The CDR3 is 18 residues long. CDR3 region: CASFPRRPEGQGSYEQYF. In DNA form, the CDR3 reads TGTGCCAGCTTCCCCCGGAGACCCGAGGGACAGGGCTCCTACGAGCAGTACTTC. Based on the CDR3 plus reference TRBV28 and TRBJ2-7, the full variable domain is DVKVTQSSRYLVKRTGEKVFLECVQDMDHENMFWYRQDPGLGLRLIYFSYDVKMKEKGDIPEGYSVSREKKERFSLILESASTNQTSMYLCASFPRRPEGQGSYEQYFGPGTRLTVT.

The chain has TRBV23-1 and TRBJ1-5; a possible D gene is TRBD1 (5 bases). TRBV23-1 carries the ORF label, with uncertain function. V was cut by 4 bases and J by 3 bases, with 16 bases left in between. This CDR3 comprises 16 residues. The CDR3, as DNA: TGCGCCAGCAGTCCCTCGAGAGGGGAAGTCAATCAGCCCCAGCATTTT. Its translation is CASSPSRGEVNQPQHF.

The chain is built from TRBV18 and TRBJ2-2; 12 bases fit TRBD1. In germline, CDR1 is KGHSH, CDR2 LQKENI. Unmatched junction bases numbered 6, after V lost 3 bases and J lost 7 bases. The CDR3 extends over 16 amino acids. In nucleotides, the CDR3 is TGTGCCAGCTCACCGACCGGGACAGGGGGCCTCGGGGAGCTGTTTTTT. It encodes CASSPTGTGGLGELFF.

The chain uses TRBV9 and TRBJ2-5, with D maybe TRBD2 (6 bases). V was trimmed by 4 bases and J by 5 bases, leaving 18 bases between them. In germline, CDR1 is SGDLS, CDR2 YYNGEE. This CDR3 region has 15 residues. The CDR3: CASSRGLDFSETQYF. The CDR3 nucleotides read TGTGCCAGCAGCCGGGGACTGGACTTCAGCGAGACCCAGTACTTC. Supplemented by reference TRBV9 and TRBJ2-5, the full variable domain reads DSGVTQTPKHLITATGQRVTLRCSPRSGDLSVYWYQQSLDQGLQFLIQYYNGEERAKGNILERFSAQQFPDLHSELNLSSLELGDSALYFCASSRGLDFSETQYFGPGTRLLVL.

The V call is TRBV30, the J call TRBJ2-7, with D perhaps being TRBD1 or TRBD2 (5 bases each). Trimming left V 2 bases short and J 3 bases short, with 14 bases between. CDR3 length equals 14 residues. Germline loops: CDR1 GTSNPN, CDR2 SVGIG (reference sequence). The CDR3 here is CAWSWGSSDYEQYF. Here the CDR3 DNA reads TGTGCCTGGAGTTGGGGGAGTAGTGACTACGAGCAGTACTTC.

The genes are TRBV6-5 and TRBJ2-7, with D hard to call. The V and J ends lost 4 bases and 0 bases respectively, with 10 bases between them. This CDR3 has 14 residues. The germline gives CDR1 MNHEY, CDR2 SVGAGI. CDR3 protein: CASSSGRSSYEQYF. The CDR3 DNA sequence: TGTGCCAGCAGTTCCGGCAGATCCTCCTACGAGCAGTACTTC.

The chain links TRBV19 to TRBJ2-1; TRBD2 agrees at 8 bases. V gave up 7 bases and J gave up 1 base; unmatched junction bases: 12. The length of the CDR3 is 17 residues. Germline V CDR1 and CDR2: LNHDA, SQIVND (reference sequence). The CDR3 reads CASTAGGRVLSYNEQFF. As DNA, the CDR3 is TGTGCCAGTACCGCGGGGGGCAGGGTTCTTTCCTACAATGAGCAGTTCTTC.

Only a few counts were recorded for this clone. The chain links TRBV6-5 to TRBJ1-2; D unresolved. Trimming stripped 4 bases from V and 7 bases from J, with 13 bases between. CDR3 length: 13 amino acids. Germline assignment: CDR1 MNHEY and CDR2 SVGAGI. DNA for the CDR3: TGTGCCAGCAGTTTGGGTCAATTAAGTGGCTACACCTTC. As protein: CASSLGQLSGYTF.

This chain connects TRBV5-1 to TRBJ2-1, with D perhaps being TRBD1 or TRBD2 (5 bases each). Trimming took 0 bases from V and 10 from J, leaving 11 bases between them. This CDR3 has 13 amino acids. Per germline, CDR1 SGHRS and CDR2 YFSETQ. CDR3 DNA: TGCGCCAGCAGCTTGGTCGTCGGGGACGAGCAGTTCTTC. Translation gives CASSLVVGDEQFF.